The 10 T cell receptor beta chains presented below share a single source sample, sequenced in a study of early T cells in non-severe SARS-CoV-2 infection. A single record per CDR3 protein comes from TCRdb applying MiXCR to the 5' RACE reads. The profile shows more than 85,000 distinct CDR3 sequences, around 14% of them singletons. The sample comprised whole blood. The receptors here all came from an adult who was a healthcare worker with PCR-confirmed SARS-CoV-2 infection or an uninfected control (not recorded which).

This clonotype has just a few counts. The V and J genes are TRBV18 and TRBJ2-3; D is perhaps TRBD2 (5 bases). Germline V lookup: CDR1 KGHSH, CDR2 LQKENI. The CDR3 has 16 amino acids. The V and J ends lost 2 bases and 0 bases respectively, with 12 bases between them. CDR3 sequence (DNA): TGTGCCAGCTCACCAACTCAAGCGGAGAGCACAGATACGCAGTATTTT. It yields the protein CASSPTQAESTDTQYF.

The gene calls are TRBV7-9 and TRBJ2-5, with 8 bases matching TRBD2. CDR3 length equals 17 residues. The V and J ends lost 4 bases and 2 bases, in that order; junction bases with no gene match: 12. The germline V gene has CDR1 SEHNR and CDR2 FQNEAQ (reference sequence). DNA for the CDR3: TGTGCCAGCAGCTCGAACAAAGGGACTAGTCGACAAGAGACCCAGTACTTC. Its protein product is CASSSNKGTSRQETQYF. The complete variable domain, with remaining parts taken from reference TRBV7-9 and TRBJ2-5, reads DTGVSQNPRHKITKRGQNVTFRCDPISEHNRLYWYRQTLGQGPEFLTYFQNEAQLEKSRLLSDRFSAERPKGSFSTLEIQRTEQGDSAMYLCASSSNKGTSRQETQYFGPGTRLLVL.

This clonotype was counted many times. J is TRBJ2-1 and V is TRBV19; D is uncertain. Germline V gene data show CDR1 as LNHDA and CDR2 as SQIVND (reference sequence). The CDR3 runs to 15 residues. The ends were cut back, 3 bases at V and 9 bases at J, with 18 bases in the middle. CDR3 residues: CASSILRPPHSEQFF. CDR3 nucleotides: TGTGCCAGTAGTATCCTGAGACCTCCCCACAGTGAGCAGTTCTTC. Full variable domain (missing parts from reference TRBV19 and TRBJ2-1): DGGITQSPKYLFRKEGQNVTLSCEQNLNHDAMYWYRQDPGQGLRLIYYSQIVNDFQKGDIAEGYSVSREKKESFPLTVTSAQKNPTAFYLCASSILRPPHSEQFFGPGTRLTVL.

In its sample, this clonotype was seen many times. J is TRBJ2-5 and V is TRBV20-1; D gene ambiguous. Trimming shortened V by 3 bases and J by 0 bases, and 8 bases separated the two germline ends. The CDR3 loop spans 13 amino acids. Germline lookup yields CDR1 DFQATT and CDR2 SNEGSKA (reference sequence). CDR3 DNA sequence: TGCAGTGCTAGTCCGCAGAACCAAGAGACCCAGTACTTC. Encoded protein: CSASPQNQETQYF.

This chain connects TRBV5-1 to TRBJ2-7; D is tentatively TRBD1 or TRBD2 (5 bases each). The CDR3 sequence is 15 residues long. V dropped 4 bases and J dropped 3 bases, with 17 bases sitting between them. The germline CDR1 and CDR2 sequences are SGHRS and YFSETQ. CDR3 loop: CASSQYGTRIYEQYF. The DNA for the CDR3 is TGCGCCAGCAGCCAGTACGGGACGCGGATCTACGAGCAGTACTTC.

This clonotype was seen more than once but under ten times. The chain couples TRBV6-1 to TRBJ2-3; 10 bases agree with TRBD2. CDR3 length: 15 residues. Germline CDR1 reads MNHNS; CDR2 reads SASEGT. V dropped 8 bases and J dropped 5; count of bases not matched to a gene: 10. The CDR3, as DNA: TGTGCCAGCTCCCTAGCGGGAGTTGTTGAAGATACGCAGTATTTT. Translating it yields CASSLAGVVEDTQYF.

DNA of the CDR3: TGTGCCAGTAGTATAGAGGGTATGGGGGTCAGAGCGGAGACCAATGAGCAGTTCTTC. Residues: CASSIEGMGVRAETNEQFF. The gene calls are TRBV19 and TRBJ2-1, with D perhaps being TRBD1 or TRBD2 (5 bases each). The CDR3 spans 19 residues. The V gene's germline CDR1 is LNHDA and CDR2 SQIVND (reference sequence). Trimming left V 0 bases short and J 6 bases short, with 24 bases between.

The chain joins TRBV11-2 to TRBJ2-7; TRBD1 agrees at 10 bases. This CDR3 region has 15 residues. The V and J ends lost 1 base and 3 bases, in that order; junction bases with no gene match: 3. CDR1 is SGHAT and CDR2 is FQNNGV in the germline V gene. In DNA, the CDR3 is TGTGCCAGCAGCTTAGGGGACAGGGGCTTCTACGAGCAGTACTTC. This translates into CASSLGDRGFYEQYF.

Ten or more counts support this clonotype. The CDR3 region has the DNA TGTGCCACCGGTTGGGTAGATACGCAGTATTTT. Its protein product is CATGWVDTQYF. This rearrangement joins TRBV24-1 to TRBJ2-3; D is undetermined. This CDR3 is 11 amino acids long. Germline CDR1 reads KGHDR; CDR2 reads SFDVKD. V lost 9 bases to trimming and J lost 5 bases, with 8 bases between them.

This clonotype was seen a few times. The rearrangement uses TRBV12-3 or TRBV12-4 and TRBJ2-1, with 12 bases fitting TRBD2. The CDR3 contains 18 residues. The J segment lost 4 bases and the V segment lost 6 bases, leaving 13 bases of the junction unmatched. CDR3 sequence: CASSALAGGPLTYNEQFF. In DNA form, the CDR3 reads TGTGCCAGCAGCGCCCTAGCGGGAGGGCCGCTGACTTACAATGAGCAGTTCTTC.